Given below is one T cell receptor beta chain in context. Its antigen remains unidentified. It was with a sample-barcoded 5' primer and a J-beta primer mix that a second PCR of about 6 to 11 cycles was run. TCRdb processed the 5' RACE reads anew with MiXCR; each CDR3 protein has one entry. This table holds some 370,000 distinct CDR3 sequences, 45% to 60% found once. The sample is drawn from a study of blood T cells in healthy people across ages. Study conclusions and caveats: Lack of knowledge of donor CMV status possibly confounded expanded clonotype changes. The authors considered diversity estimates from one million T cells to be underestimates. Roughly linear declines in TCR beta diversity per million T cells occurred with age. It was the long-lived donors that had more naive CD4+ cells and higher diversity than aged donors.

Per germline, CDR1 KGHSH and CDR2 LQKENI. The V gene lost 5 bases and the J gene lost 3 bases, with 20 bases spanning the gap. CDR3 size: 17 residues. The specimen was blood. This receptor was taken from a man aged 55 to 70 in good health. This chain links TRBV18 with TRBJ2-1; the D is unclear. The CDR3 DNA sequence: TGTGCCAGCTCATCCCCGTTGAACCGGGTTAGCTACAATGAGCAGTTCTTC. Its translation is CASSSPLNRVSYNEQFF.